The present T cell receptor (beta chain) was sequenced within a study of radiation and T cells in renal cell carcinoma. Germline V gene sequence: CDR1 SEHNR, CDR2 FQNEAQ (reference sequence). J was trimmed by 1 base and V by 6 bases; bases with no gene match: 5. The CDR3 length is 16 residues. Time point in this sample: baseline pretreatment blood. The sample's treatment: 15 Gy SBRT to primary tumor, nephrectomy 4 weeks later. Clear cell pathology was present in this patient's renal cell carcinoma. The method was immunoSEQ multiplex PCR; TCRdb's version includes in-frame clones alone and lacks a portion of them. The repertoire holds some 110,000 clones, 82% seen once, with around 3% in the top ten.

The material was blood, obtained from a patient whose treatment included radiotherapy and nephrectomy. This chain links TRBV7-9 with TRBJ2-2; TRBD1 matches at 10 bases. This TCR was recovered from a woman in her sixties with renal cell carcinoma. CDR3 in amino acids: CASRIGTGENTGELFF. The CDR3 region has the DNA TGTGCCAGCAGGATAGGGACAGGGGAGAACACCGGGGAGCTGTTTTTT.